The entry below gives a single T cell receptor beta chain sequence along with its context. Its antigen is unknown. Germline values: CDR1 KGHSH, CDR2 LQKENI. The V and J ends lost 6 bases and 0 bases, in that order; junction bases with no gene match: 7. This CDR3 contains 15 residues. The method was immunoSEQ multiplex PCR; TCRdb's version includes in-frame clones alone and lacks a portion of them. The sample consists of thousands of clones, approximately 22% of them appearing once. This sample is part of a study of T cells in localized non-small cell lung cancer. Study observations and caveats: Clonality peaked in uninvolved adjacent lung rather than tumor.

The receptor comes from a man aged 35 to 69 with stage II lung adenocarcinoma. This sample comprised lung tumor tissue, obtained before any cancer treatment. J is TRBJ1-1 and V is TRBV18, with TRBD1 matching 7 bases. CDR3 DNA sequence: TGTGCCAGCTCCCCCAAGGGACAGCTGAACACTGAAGCTTTCTTT. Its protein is CASSPKGQLNTEAFF.